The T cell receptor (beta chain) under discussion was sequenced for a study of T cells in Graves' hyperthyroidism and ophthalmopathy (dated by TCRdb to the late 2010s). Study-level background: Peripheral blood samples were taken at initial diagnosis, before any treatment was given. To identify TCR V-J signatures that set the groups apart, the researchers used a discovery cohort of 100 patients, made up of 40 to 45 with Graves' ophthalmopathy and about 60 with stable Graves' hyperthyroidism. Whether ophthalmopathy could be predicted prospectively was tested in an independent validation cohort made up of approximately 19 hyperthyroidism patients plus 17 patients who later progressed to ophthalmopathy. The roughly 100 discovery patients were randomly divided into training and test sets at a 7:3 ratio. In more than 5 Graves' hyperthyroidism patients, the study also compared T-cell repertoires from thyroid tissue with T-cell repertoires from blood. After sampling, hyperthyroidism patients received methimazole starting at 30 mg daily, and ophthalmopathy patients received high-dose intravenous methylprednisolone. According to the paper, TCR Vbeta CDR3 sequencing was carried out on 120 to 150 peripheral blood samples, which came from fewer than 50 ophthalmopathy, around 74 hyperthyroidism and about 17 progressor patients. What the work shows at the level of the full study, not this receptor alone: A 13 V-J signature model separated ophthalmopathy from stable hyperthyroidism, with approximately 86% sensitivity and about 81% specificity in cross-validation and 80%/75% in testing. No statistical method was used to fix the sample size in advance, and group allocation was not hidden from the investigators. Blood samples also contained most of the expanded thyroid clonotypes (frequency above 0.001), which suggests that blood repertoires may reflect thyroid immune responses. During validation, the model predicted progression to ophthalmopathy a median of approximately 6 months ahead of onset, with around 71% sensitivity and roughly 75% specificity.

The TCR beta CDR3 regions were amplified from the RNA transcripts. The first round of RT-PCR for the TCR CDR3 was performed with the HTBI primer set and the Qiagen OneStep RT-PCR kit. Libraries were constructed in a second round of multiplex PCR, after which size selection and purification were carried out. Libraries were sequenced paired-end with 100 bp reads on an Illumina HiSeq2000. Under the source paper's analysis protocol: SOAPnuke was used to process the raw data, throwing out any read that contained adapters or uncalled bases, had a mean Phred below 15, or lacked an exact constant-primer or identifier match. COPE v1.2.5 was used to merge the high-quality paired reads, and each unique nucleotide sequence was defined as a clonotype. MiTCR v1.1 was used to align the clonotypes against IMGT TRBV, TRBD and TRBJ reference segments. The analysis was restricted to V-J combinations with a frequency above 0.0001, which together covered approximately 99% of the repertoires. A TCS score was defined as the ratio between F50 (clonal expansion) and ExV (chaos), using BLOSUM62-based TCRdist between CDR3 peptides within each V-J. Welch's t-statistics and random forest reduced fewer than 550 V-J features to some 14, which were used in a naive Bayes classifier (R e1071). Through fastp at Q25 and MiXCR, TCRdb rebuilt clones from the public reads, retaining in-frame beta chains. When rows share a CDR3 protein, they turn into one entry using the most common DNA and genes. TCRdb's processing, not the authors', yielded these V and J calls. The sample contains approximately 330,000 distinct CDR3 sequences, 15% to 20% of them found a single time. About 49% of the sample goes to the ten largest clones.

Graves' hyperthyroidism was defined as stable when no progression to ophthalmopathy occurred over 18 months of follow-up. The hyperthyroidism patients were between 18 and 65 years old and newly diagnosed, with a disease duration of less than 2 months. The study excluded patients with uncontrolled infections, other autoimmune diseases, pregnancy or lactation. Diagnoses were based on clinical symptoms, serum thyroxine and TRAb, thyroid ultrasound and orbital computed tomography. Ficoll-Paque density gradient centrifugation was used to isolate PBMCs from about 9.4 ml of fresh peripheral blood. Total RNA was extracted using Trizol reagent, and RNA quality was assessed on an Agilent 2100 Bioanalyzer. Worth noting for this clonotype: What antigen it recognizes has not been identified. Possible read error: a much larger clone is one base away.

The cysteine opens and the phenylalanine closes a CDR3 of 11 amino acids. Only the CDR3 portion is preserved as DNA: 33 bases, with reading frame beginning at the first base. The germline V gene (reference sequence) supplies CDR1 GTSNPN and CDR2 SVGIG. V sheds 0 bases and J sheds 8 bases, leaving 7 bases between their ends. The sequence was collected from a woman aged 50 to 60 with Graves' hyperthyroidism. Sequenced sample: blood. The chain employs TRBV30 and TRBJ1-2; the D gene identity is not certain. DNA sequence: TGTGCCTGGAGTGTCAGGTCCGGCTACACCTTC. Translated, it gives CAWSVRSGYTF.